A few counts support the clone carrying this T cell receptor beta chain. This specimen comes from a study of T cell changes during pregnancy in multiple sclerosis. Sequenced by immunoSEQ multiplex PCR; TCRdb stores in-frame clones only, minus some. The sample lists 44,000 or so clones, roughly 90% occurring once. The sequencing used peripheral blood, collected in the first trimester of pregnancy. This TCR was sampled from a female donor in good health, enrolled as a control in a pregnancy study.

CDR3 in amino acids: CASSMRDSSYEQYF. The CDR3 nucleotides read TGTGCCAGCAGTATGAGGGACAGCTCCTACGAGCAGTACTTC. This chain uses TRBV21-1 with TRBJ2-7; the tabulated D call, TRBD1, remains unverified against the DNA. TRBV21-1 is classified as a pseudogene. The CDR3 totals 14 residues.